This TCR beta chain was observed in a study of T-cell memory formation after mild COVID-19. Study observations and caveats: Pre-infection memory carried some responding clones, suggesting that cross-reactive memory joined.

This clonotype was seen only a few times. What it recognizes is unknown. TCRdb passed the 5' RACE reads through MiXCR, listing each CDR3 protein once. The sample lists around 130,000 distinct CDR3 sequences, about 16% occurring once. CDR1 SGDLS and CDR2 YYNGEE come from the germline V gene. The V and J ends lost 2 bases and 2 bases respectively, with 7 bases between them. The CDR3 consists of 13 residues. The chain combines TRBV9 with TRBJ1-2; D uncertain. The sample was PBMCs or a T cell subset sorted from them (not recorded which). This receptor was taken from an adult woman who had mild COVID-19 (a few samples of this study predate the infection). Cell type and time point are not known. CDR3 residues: CASSVAQNYGYTF. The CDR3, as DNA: TGTGCCAGCAGCGTGGCGCAGAACTATGGCTACACCTTC. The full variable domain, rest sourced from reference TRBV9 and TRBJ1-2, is DSGVTQTPKHLITATGQRVTLRCSPRSGDLSVYWYQQSLDQGLQFLIQYYNGEERAKGNILERFSAQQFPDLHSELNLSSLELGDSALYFCASSVAQNYGYTFGSGTRLTVV.